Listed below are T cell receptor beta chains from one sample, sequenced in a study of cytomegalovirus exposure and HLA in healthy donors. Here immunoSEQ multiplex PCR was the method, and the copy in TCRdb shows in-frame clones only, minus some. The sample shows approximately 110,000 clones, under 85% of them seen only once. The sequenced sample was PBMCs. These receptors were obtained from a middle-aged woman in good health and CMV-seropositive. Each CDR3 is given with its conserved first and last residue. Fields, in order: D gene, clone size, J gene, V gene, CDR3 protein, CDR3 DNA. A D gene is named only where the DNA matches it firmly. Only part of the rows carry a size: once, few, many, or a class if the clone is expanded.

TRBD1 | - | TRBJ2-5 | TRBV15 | CATSRTGGQETQYF | TGTGCCACCAGCAGGACAGGGGGCCAAGAGACCCAGTACTTC
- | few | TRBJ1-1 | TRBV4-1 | CASSVKGLGQTNTEAFF | TGCGCCAGCAGCGTAAAGGGTTTAGGACAGACGAACACTGAAGCTTTCTTT
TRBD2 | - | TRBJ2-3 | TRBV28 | CASSSSGGRADTQYF | TGTGCCAGCAGTTCGAGCGGGGGGAGAGCAGATACGCAGTATTTT
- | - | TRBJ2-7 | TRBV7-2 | CASSLGPPREQYF | TGTGCCAGCAGCTTAGGGCCTCCTCGCGAGCAGTACTTC
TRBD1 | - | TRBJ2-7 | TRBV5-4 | CASSPRLRDRVHEQYF | TGTGCCAGCAGCCCCCGTCTTCGGGACAGGGTCCACGAGCAGTACTTC
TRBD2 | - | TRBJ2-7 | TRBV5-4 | CASSNSGKSSYEQYF | TGTGCCAGCAGCAATAGCGGGAAGAGCTCCTACGAGCAGTACTTC
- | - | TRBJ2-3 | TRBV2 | CATGGGEDTQYF | TGTGCCACAGGGGGAGGAGAAGATACGCAGTATTTT
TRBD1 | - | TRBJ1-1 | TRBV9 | CASSPTGRNTEAFF | TGTGCCAGCAGCCCGACAGGGCGGAACACTGAAGCTTTCTTT
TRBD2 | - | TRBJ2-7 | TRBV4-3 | CASSQLAGSYEQYF | TGCGCCAGCAGCCAACTAGCGGGGTCCTATGAGCAGTACTTC
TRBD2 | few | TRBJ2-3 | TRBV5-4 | CASSQSGSNTDTQYF | TGTGCCAGCAGCCAAAGCGGGAGCAACACAGATACGCAGTATTTT
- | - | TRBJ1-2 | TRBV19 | CASSIEQGDNYGYTF | TGTGCCAGTAGTATAGAACAGGGAGATAACTATGGCTACACCTTC
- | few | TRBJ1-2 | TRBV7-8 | CASSLYRGNYGYTF | TGTGCCAGCAGCTTATATCGCGGGAACTATGGCTACACCTTC
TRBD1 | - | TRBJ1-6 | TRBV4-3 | CASSQARQGLGSPLHF | TGCGCCAGCAGCCAAGCCAGACAGGGTTTAGGTTCACCCCTCCACTTT
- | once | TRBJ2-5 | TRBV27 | CASSLTIRDKTQYF | TGTGCCAGCAGCTTGACGATTAGGGACAAGACCCAGTACTTC
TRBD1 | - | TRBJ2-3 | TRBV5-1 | CATRQGAPTDTQYF | TGCGCCACCAGACAGGGGGCCCCCACAGATACGCAGTATTTT
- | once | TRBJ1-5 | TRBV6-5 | CASSYGRPRGNQPQHF | TGCGCCAGCAGTTACGGCAGACCTCGGGGCAATCAGCCCCAGCATTTT
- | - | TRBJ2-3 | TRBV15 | CATSRIAASTDTQYF | TGTGCCACCAGCCGTATAGCGGCTAGCACAGATACGCAGTATTTT
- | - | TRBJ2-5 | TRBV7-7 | CASSLAAGAFETQYF | TGTGCTAGCAGCTTAGCGGCAGGGGCCTTCGAGACCCAGTACTTC
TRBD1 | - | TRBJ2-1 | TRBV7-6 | CASSLSGQSYNEQFF | TGTGCCAGCAGCTTATCGGGACAGTCTTACAATGAGCAGTTCTTC
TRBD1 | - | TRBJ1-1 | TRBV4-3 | CASSQGPTGGPREAFF | TGCGCCAGCAGCCAAGGACCTACAGGGGGCCCGAGAGAAGCTTTCTTT
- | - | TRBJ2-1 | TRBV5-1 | CASSLGGGAAHEQFF | TGCGCCAGCAGCTTGGGAGGGGGGGCTGCCCATGAGCAGTTCTTC
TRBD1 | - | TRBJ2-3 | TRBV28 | CASSYPTTMTGPSTDTQYF | TGTGCCAGCAGTTACCCCACAACCATGACAGGGCCCAGCACAGATACGCAGTATTTT
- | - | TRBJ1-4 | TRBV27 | CASSPRGGVLTNEKLFF | TGTGCCAGCAGTCCTAGGGGAGGGGTCTTAACTAATGAAAAACTGTTTTTT
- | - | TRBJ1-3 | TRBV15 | CATSRVGAGVNSGNTIYF | TGTGCCACCAGCAGAGTTGGAGCAGGGGTTAACTCTGGAAACACCATATATTTT
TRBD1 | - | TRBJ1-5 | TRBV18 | CASSETGGSGQPQHF | TGTGCCAGCTCAGAAACAGGGGGCTCTGGCCAGCCCCAGCATTTT
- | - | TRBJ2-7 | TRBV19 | CASSTSATYEQYF | TGTGCCAGTAGTACCTCGGCGACTTACGAGCAGTACTTC
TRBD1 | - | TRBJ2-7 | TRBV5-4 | CASSRQGSYEQYF | TGTGCCAGCAGCCGACAGGGATCCTACGAGCAGTACTTC
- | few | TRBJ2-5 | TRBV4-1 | CASSRLGGETQYF | TGCGCCAGCAGCCGACTTGGGGGGGAGACCCAGTACTTC
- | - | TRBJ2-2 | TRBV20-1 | CSAGAWGELFF | TGCAGTGCTGGGGCATGGGGGGAGCTGTTTTTT